This TCR beta chain derives from a study of Ad26.COV2.S vaccination and SARS-CoV-2 variants. For the study at large: It was the COV1001 Ad26.COV2.S trial arm that included the donor. Each vaccinee took Ad26.COV2.S intramuscularly, once or twice 56 days apart.

The treatment was: roughly 18 received Ad26.COV2.S at low or high dose, single or two shots; 5 received placebo; per-sample allocation not given. The samples date from day 63 after the first vaccine or placebo injection. Its platform was an Ad26 vector, and its expressed antigen was Wuhan-strain SARS-CoV-2 spike. Repertoires were generated with immunoSEQ multiplex PCR, while TCRdb's copy carries only in-frame clones and drops some. The sample carries some 390,000 clones, about 85% recorded once. Germline CDR1 reads LGHNA; CDR2 reads YSLEER. This CDR3 spans 15 amino acids. V was cut by 4 bases and J by 6 bases, with 15 bases left in between.

The source is a person between 18 and 60 years old who received the Ad26.COV2.S COVID-19 vaccine or a placebo. The rearrangement uses TRBV4-3 and TRBJ2-2; D may match TRBD1 or TRBD2 (5 bases each). This specimen consisted of peripheral blood, obtained in a trial of Ad26.COV2.S vaccine versus placebo. Here the CDR3 reads CASSLAPSGPGELFF. DNA for the CDR3: TGCGCCAGCAGCCTAGCCCCGTCGGGGCCCGGGGAGCTGTTTTTT.